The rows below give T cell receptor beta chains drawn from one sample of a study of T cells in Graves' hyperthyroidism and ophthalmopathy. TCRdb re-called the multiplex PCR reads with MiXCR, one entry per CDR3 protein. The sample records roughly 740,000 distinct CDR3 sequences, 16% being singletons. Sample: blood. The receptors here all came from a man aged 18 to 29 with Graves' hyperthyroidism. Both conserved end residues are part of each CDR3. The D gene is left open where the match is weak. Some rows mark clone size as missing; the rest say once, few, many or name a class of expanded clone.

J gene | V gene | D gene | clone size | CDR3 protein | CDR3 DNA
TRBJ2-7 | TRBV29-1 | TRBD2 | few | CSGAGLAGGYEQYF | TGCAGCGGGGCGGGACTAGCGGGAGGCTACGAGCAGTACTTC
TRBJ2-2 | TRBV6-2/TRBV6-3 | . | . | CATTYLGASTGELFF | TGTGCCACCACCTATTTAGGGGCCAGCACCGGGGAGCTGTTTTTT
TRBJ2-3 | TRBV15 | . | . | CATSKERGGVAQYF | TGTGCCACCAGCAAGGAGAGGGGGGGGGTGGCGCAGTATTTT
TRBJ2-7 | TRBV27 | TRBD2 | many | CASSLRLAGGYEQYF | TGTGCCAGCAGTTTACGACTAGCGGGAGGCTACGAGCAGTACTTC
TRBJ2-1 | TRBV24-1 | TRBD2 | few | CATSDLGLAGVENEQFF | TGTGCCACCAGTGATTTGGGACTAGCGGGAGTAGAAAATGAGCAGTTCTTC
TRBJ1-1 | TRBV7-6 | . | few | CASSVREYTEAFF | TGTGCCAGCAGCGTCCGAGAGTACACTGAAGCTTTCTTT
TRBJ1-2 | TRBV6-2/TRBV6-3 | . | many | CASSRRHLSYGYTF | TGTGCCAGCAGTCGTCGACACCTCAGCTATGGCTACACCTTC
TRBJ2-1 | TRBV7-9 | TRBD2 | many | CASSLGGRADNEQFF | TGTGCCAGCAGCTTAGGAGGGAGGGCCGACAATGAGCAGTTCTTC
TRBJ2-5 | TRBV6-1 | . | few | CASSSLGRETQYF | TGTGCCAGCAGCTCCTTGGGACGAGAGACCCAGTACTTC
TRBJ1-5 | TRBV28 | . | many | CASSPGQLPRAQHF | TGTGCCAGCAGCCCCGGACAGCTACCCCGAGCCCAGCATTTT
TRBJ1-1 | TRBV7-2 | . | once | CASSYSGAGGNTEAFF | TGTGCCAGCAGCTATTCAGGGGCGGGTGGGAACACTGAAGCTTTCTTT
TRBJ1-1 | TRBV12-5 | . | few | CASGFTRSLLNTEAFF | TGTGCTAGTGGTTTCACCCGGAGTCTTTTGAACACTGAAGCTTTCTTT
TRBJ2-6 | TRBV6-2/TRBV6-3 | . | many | CASSYLGSSGANVLTF | TGTGCCAGCAGTTACCTCGGCAGCTCTGGGGCCAACGTCCTGACTTTC
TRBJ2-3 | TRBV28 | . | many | CASMGGTQYF | TGTGCCAGCATGGGAGGTACGCAGTATTTT
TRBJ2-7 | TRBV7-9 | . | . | CASSINAISSYEQYF | TGTGCCAGCAGCATCAACGCGATCAGCTCCTACGAGCAGTACTTC
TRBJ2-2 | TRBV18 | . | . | CASSRSATNTGELFF | TGTGCCAGCTCACGATCAGCCACGAACACCGGGGAGCTGTTTTTT
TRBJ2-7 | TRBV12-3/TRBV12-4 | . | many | CASSFGLLAGYEQYF | TGTGCCAGCAGTTTTGGGCTACTGGCTGGGTACGAGCAGTACTTC
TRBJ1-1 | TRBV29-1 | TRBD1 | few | CSAGDRAVTEAFF | TGCAGCGCCGGGGACAGGGCGGTAACTGAAGCTTTCTTT
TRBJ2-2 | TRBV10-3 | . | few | CAIGPKKGSNTGELFF | TGTGCCATCGGGCCCAAGAAGGGATCGAACACCGGGGAGCTGTTTTTT
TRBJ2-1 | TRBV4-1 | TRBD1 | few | CASSRGGQGGNEQFF | TGCGCCAGCAGCCGAGGGGGACAGGGAGGGAATGAGCAGTTCTTC
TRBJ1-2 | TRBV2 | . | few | CASIRTVVVYGYTF | TGTGCCAGCATCCGGACAGTAGTTGTTTATGGCTACACCTTC
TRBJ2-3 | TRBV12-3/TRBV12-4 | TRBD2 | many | CASSSWTSGSTDTQYF | TGTGCCAGCAGTTCGTGGACTAGCGGGAGTACAGATACGCAGTATTTT
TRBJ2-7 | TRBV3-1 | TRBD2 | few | CASSHSRLAGIDEQYF | TGTGCCAGCAGCCATTCGCGACTAGCGGGTATTGACGAGCAGTACTTC
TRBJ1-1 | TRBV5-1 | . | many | CASSLGGLDTEAFF | TGCGCCAGCAGCTTGGGGGGGTTGGACACTGAAGCTTTCTTT
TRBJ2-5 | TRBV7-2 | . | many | CASSLAGFQETQYF | TGTGCCAGCAGCTTAGCGGGCTTCCAAGAGACCCAGTACTTC
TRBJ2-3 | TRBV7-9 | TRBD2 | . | CASSDGLAGLTDTQYF | TGTGCCAGCAGCGATGGACTAGCGGGATTGACAGATACGCAGTATTTT
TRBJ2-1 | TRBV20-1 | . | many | CSAGRLFGGTREQFF | TGCAGTGCTGGGCGGTTATTTGGCGGGACGCGCGAGCAGTTCTTC
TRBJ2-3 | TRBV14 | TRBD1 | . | CASTRDRLDTQYF | TGTGCCAGCACCCGGGACAGACTAGATACGCAGTATTTT